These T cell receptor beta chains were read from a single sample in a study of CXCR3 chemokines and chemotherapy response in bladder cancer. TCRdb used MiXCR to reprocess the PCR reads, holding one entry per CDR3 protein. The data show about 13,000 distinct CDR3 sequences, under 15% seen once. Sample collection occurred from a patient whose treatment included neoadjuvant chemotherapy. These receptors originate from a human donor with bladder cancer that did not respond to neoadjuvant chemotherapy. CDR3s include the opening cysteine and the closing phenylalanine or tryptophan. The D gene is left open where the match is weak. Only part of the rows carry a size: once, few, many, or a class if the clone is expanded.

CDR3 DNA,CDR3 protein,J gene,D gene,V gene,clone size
TGTGCCAGCAGTAAACAGGGATTGGGCAATCAGCCCCAGCATTTT,CASSKQGLGNQPQHF,TRBJ1-5,-,TRBV6-5,many
TGTGCCAGCAGTTTCCTTAGCGGGGGGGCGTCCACCGGGGAGCTGTTTTTT,CASSFLSGGASTGELFF,TRBJ2-2,TRBD2,TRBV12-3/TRBV12-4,many
TGTGCCAGCAGTTACTCAGGGACAGGGGTTGTCTTT,CASSYSGTGVVF,TRBJ1-1,TRBD1,TRBV6-2/TRBV6-3,-
TGTGCCCCCCGTGCGGGGAACCCGCGGGGTAGCACTGAAGCTTTCTTT,CAPRAGNPRGSTEAFF,TRBJ1-1,-,TRBV24-1,-
TGTGCCAGCAGTGAAACTAGCGGGAGGACCGCCTACGAGCAGTACTTC,CASSETSGRTAYEQYF,TRBJ2-7,TRBD2,TRBV28,once
TGTGCCTGGAGTTTAAGCGGGAGGTTGCCAGATACGCAGTATTTT,CAWSLSGRLPDTQYF,TRBJ2-3,TRBD2,TRBV30,many
TGCAGCGCCGAACGCCAGGGGGCGGGTAATGAGCAGTTCTTC,CSAERQGAGNEQFF,TRBJ2-1,TRBD1,TRBV29-1,many
TGTGCCACCAGCAGAGACCAGGGGCACTACGAGCAGTACTTC,CATSRDQGHYEQYF,TRBJ2-7,-,TRBV15,many
TGTGCCAGCACCCTGCAGTTTGCTGGTGGCTACACCTTC,CASTLQFAGGYTF,TRBJ1-2,-,TRBV7-2,many
TGTGCCAGTAGTATACCTCCGGGCCATCCTGGAGGAGCTTTCTTT,CASSIPPGHPGGAFF,TRBJ1-1,-,TRBV19,medium-sized
TGCAGTGCTAGAGATCTGGCGGGAGACTCCTACGAGCAGTACTTC,CSARDLAGDSYEQYF,TRBJ2-7,TRBD2,TRBV20-1,-
TGTGCCAGCAGCCGGACCGCTTCCTCCTACGAGCAGTACTTC,CASSRTASSYEQYF,TRBJ2-7,-,TRBV6-5,many